The 27 T cell receptor beta chains listed next were all sequenced from one sample in a study of blood T cell repertoires in COVID-19. Some clones are missing from TCRdb's copy, which holds only in-frame ones; the method was immunoSEQ multiplex PCR. The table has about 400,000 clones, 75% to 90% seen once. What was sequenced was peripheral blood. Receptors originate from a woman aged 25 to 39 with acute or convalescent COVID-19.

The chain carries TRBV7-7 and TRBJ2-3, with D perhaps TRBD2 (6 bases). V was trimmed by 5 bases and J by 1 base, leaving 16 bases between them. CDR1 is SSHAT and CDR2 is FNYEAQ in the germline V gene (reference sequence). The CDR3 extends over 16 amino acids. CDR3 sequence: CASSPLNQRGTDTQYF. CDR3 coding DNA: TGTGCCAGCAGCCCACTGAACCAGCGGGGCACAGATACGCAGTATTTT.

The sample holds a few counts of this clone. The chain combines TRBV5-1 with TRBJ1-2; perhaps TRBD1 as D (5 bases). Trimming stripped 0 bases from V and 5 bases from J, with 14 bases between. The CDR3 totals 15 residues. Germline CDR1 and CDR2: SGHRS and YFSETQ. In nucleotides, the CDR3 is TGCGCCAGCAGCTTGGGCGGGGGAGGATCGTATGGCTACACCTTC. The encoded protein is CASSLGGGGSYGYTF.

This chain links TRBV21-1 with TRBJ1-1; TRBD1 was called by the table and not checked on the DNA. TRBV21-1 is assigned pseudogene status. This CDR3 is 17 amino acids long. CDR3 protein: CASSKGAVTFVPLEAFF. Written as DNA, the CDR3 is TGTGCCAGCAGCAAAGGGGCAGTTACCTTCGTACCTCTAGAAGCTTTCTTT.

CDR3 loop: CASSVGPGKVRANYGYTF. In DNA, the CDR3 is TGTGCCAGCAGCGTAGGTCCCGGCAAAGTGAGGGCGAACTATGGCTACACCTTC. The chain employs TRBV9 and TRBJ1-2; D gene unclear. Germline CDR1 reads SGDLS; CDR2 reads YYNGEE. The CDR3 covers 18 residues. V lost 0 bases, J lost 2 bases, and 20 bases lay in between.

V usage is TRBV12-3 or TRBV12-4 and J usage is TRBJ2-2; D is possibly TRBD1 (6 bases). The CDR3 has 13 residues. The germline V and J ends were trimmed by 4 bases and 9 bases, with 12 bases remaining between them. This CDR3 reads CASSYTGPRELFF. As DNA, the CDR3 is TGTGCCAGCAGTTATACAGGGCCCCGGGAGCTGTTTTTT.

The V and J genes are TRBV13 and TRBJ1-3, with TRBD1 matching 7 bases. Germline CDR1 and CDR2: PRHDT and FYEKMQ (reference sequence). This CDR3 comprises 14 residues. The junction had 2 bases not matched to a gene; V was cut back by 2 bases and J by 4 bases. The CDR3 coding sequence is TGTGCCAGCAGCTTACAGGACAGGGGAAACACCATATATTTT. This gives the protein CASSLQDRGNTIYF.

The J gene is TRBJ2-2, the V gene TRBV11-2; weak D call: TRBD2 (5 bases). Germline loops: CDR1 SGHAT, CDR2 FQNNGV. The CDR3 consists of 15 residues. Trimming shortened V by 4 bases and J by 3 bases, and 12 bases separated the two germline ends. The CDR3 loop reads CASSWRWADTGELFF. Here the CDR3 DNA reads TGTGCCAGCAGCTGGAGGTGGGCGGACACCGGGGAGCTGTTTTTT.

The chain employs TRBV3-1 (or the pseudogene TRBV3-2) and TRBJ2-5; a possible D gene is TRBD1 (6 bases). Germline V gives CDR1 LGHDT, CDR2 YNNKEL (reference sequence). The CDR3 is made up of 14 amino acids. Between the trimmed V and J ends, which lost 3 bases and 5 bases, there was a span of 13 bases. The CDR3 DNA reads as TGTGCCAGCAGCCACCTTTCAGGGGCGGAGACCCAGTACTTC. Its translation is CASSHLSGAETQYF.

This clone was counted a single time. The gene calls are TRBV19 and TRBJ2-5, with 11 positions matching TRBD2. The CDR3 is made up of 16 amino acids. V lost 1 base to trimming and J lost 7 bases; unmatched junction nucleotides: 8. Germline-derived CDR1 and CDR2 are LNHDA and SQIVND (reference sequence). CDR3 sequence: CASSIAPSGGPGTQYF. The DNA for the CDR3 is TGTGCCAGTAGTATAGCCCCTAGCGGGGGGCCGGGGACCCAGTACTTC.

The chain links TRBV9 to TRBJ1-5; TRBD1 might be the D (6 bases). Germline CDR1 SGDLS, CDR2 YYNGEE. The CDR3 spans 15 residues. V lost 4 bases and J 3 bases, leaving 14 bases between the germline ends. CDR3 protein: CASSRDPGVNQPQHF. The CDR3 coding sequence is TGTGCCAGCAGCAGGGACCCAGGGGTCAATCAGCCCCAGCATTTT.

The chain couples TRBV5-5 to TRBJ2-3; TRBD2 matches 7 bases. Germline trimming cut 0 bases from V and 0 bases from J; bases unmatched to any gene: 4. The CDR3 runs to 16 residues. Germline loops: CDR1 SGHKS, CDR2 YYEKEE (reference sequence). CDR3 bases: TGTGCCAGCAGCTTGGCGCGGGGGTATAGCACAGATACGCAGTATTTT. Its translation: CASSLARGYSTDTQYF.

This clone was picked up one time. This chain connects TRBV5-1 to TRBJ2-3, with TRBD2 as a possible D gene (5 bases). This CDR3 is built from 14 residues. Germline V gene lookup returns CDR1 SGHRS and CDR2 YFSETQ. The ends were cut back, 0 bases at V and 6 bases at J, with 11 bases in the middle. Written as DNA, the CDR3 is TGCGCCAGCAGCTTGGGACCCGGGATGGATACGCAGTATTTT. It encodes CASSLGPGMDTQYF.

The chain recombines TRBV29-1 with TRBJ1-2; 7 nucleotides align to TRBD1. The germline gives CDR1 SQVTM, CDR2 ANQGSEA. There are 13 residues in the CDR3. V lost 6 bases to trimming and J lost 7 bases; unmatched junction nucleotides: 11. The CDR3 DNA follows: TGCAGCGTCGCGCAGGGGGACTTTTCTGGCTACACCTTC. It specifies CSVAQGDFSGYTF.

The chain employs TRBV29-1 and TRBJ2-7, with a possible D match to TRBD1 (5 bases). The CDR3 consists of 14 residues. The V end was cut by 7 bases, the J end by 0 bases, with 16 bases between. The germline V gene has CDR1 SQVTM and CDR2 ANQGSEA. CDR3 protein: CSGRVRQHSYEQYF. For the CDR3, the DNA is TGCAGCGGTCGGGTTCGACAGCACTCCTACGAGCAGTACTTC.

The chain recombines TRBV7-2 with TRBJ2-5, with D perhaps TRBD2 (7 bases). The length of the CDR3 is 17 residues. V lost 1 base, J lost 1 base, and 16 bases lay in between. Germline-derived CDR1 and CDR2 are SGHTA and FQGNSA. In nucleotides, the CDR3 is TGTGCCAGCAGCTTAGTAGATCGGGGGGCCCGCCAAGAGACCCAGTACTTC. It yields the protein CASSLVDRGARQETQYF.

The rearrangement links TRBV24-1 to TRBJ1-5, with 7 bases matching TRBD1. Germline V gene sequence: CDR1 KGHDR, CDR2 SFDVKD. The CDR3 sequence is 16 residues long. V gave up 3 bases and J gave up 5 bases; unmatched junction bases: 9. This chain's CDR3 is CATSDPRTGLDQPQHF. In DNA form, the CDR3 reads TGTGCCACCAGTGATCCCCGGACAGGTCTAGATCAGCCCCAGCATTTT.

The chain joins TRBV9 to TRBJ2-7; TRBD2 agrees at 7 bases. Germline CDR1 reads SGDLS; CDR2 reads YYNGEE. The J segment lost 3 bases and the V segment lost 2 bases, leaving 8 bases of the junction unmatched. This CDR3 spans 15 amino acids. CDR3 nucleotide sequence: TGTGCCAGCAGCGTTGGGGGGGACGTCTTCTACGAGCAGTACTTC. Translated: CASSVGGDVFYEQYF.

The V call is TRBV6-5, the J call TRBJ2-7; tentative D call: TRBD2 (5 bases). Germline V gene lookup returns CDR1 MNHEY and CDR2 SVGAGI. The V end lost 7 bases, the J end lost 7 bases, and 11 bases lay between the germline ends. This CDR3 has 11 amino acids. The DNA of the CDR3 is TGTGCCAGCACGGGCAGAGGGGAGCAGTACTTC. It is translated as CASTGRGEQYF.

V gene TRBV6-5 combines with J gene TRBJ1-2, with D unclear. The CDR3 is made up of 13 amino acids. The V end was cut by 1 base, the J end by 5 bases, with 8 bases between. The germline gives CDR1 MNHEY, CDR2 SVGAGI. CDR3 nucleotides: TGTGCCAGCAGTTACTGGGAGGAGTATGGCTACACCTTC. This gives the protein CASSYWEEYGYTF.

V is TRBV2 and J is TRBJ2-7, with D tentatively TRBD1 (6 bases). Germline loops: CDR1 SNHLY, CDR2 FYNNEI. This CDR3 spans 15 amino acids. V dropped 7 bases and J dropped 7 bases, with 23 bases sitting between them. The CDR3 nucleotides read TGTGCCAGCACGGGCCCGGGACACAATACGGGGGAGCAGTACTTC. This sequence encodes CASTGPGHNTGEQYF. Looking up the rest from reference TRBV2 and TRBJ2-7 gives the full variable domain: EPEVTQTPSHQVTQMGQEVILRCVPISNHLYFYWYRQILGQKVEFLVSFYNNEISEKSEIFDDQFSVERPDGSNFTLKIRSTKLEDSAMYFCASTGPGHNTGEQYFGPGTRLTVT.

This clone has only one observation. V usage is TRBV5-6 and J usage is TRBJ2-1, with TRBD2 as a possible D gene (6 bases). Germline values: CDR1 SGHDT, CDR2 YYEEEE. This CDR3 has 13 amino acids. Between the trimmed V and J ends, which lost 2 bases and 5 bases, there was a span of 8 bases. The CDR3 region is CASSFWEDNEQFF. The CDR3 DNA sequence: TGTGCCAGCAGCTTTTGGGAGGACAATGAGCAGTTCTTC. Drawing the rest from reference TRBV5-6 and TRBJ2-1, the complete variable domain is DAGVTQSPTHLIKTRGQQVTLRCSPKSGHDTVSWYQQALGQGPQFIFQYYEEEERQRGNFPDRFSGHQFPNYSSELNVNALLLGDSALYLCASSFWEDNEQFFGPGTRLTVL.

The V and J genes are TRBV6-4 and TRBJ2-7, with TRBD1 matching over 7 bases. This CDR3 spans 9 amino acids. V shed 7 bases, J shed 9 bases, and the junction held 0 bases outside the gene matches. CDR1 MRHNA and CDR2 SNTAGT come from the germline V gene. CDR3 region: CASNRGQYF. The CDR3, as DNA: TGTGCCAGCAACAGGGGGCAGTACTTC.

The chain is built from TRBV7-7 and TRBJ2-5; TRBD2 agrees at 9 bases. The length of the CDR3 is 16 residues. Germline CDR1 is SSHAT and CDR2 is FNYEAQ (reference sequence). With V trimmed by 1 base and J by 3 bases, 6 bases remained unmatched. The DNA of the CDR3 is TGTGCCAGCAGCTTAGGGCTAGCGGGGAGGAAAGAGACCCAGTACTTC. Translated, it gives CASSLGLAGRKETQYF. Together with reference TRBV7-7 and TRBJ2-5, the CDR3 gives the full variable domain: GAGVSQSPRYKVTKRGQDVTLRCDPISSHATLYWYQQALGQGPEFLTYFNYEAQPDKSGLPSDRFSAERPEGSISTLTIQRTEQRDSAMYRCASSLGLAGRKETQYFGPGTRLLVL.

This clone was seen more than once but under ten times. The rearrangement uses TRBV2 and TRBJ2-1; 7 bases match TRBD2. CDR3 length: 18 amino acids. CDR1 SNHLY and CDR2 FYNNEI come from the germline V gene. With 4 bases clipped from V and 1 base from J, the junction kept 13 bases outside the gene matches. The CDR3 region has the DNA TGTGCCAGCAGTGGGACTAGTTCTCGTCGAAGGTCCTACAATGAGCAGTTCTTC. Its protein is CASSGTSSRRRSYNEQFF.

J is TRBJ2-4 and V is TRBV6-4; D is undetermined. CDR3 length: 16 amino acids. Deletions cut 6 bases from V and 5 bases from J, with 20 bases between. The V gene's germline CDR1 is MRHNA and CDR2 SNTAGT. This CDR3 is CASRRMLWAGENIQYF. CDR3 bases: TGTGCCAGCAGACGGATGCTTTGGGCAGGTGAAAACATTCAGTACTTC.

The chain has TRBV7-9 and TRBJ2-3; 8 bases agree with TRBD1. V gave up 4 bases and J gave up 3 bases; unmatched junction bases: 6. CDR3 size: 15 residues. Germline CDR1 is SEHNR and CDR2 is FQNEAQ (reference sequence). Here the CDR3 DNA reads TGTGCCAGCAGCTCGACAGGGGTGAGGACAGATACGCAGTATTTT. Translating gives CASSSTGVRTDTQYF.

The CDR3 DNA is TGTGCCAGCAGAACCGCGGGGTCGTTCGGAAACACCATATATTTT. This gives the protein CASRTAGSFGNTIYF. This chain joins TRBV6-5 and TRBJ1-3; D is unresolved. The CDR3 is 15 amino acids. The germline gives CDR1 MNHEY, CDR2 SVGAGI. Trimming took off 6 bases at V and 4 bases at J, with 16 bases between the two ends.